The rows below give T cell receptor beta chains drawn from one sample of a study of blood T cell repertoires in COVID-19. Assay used: immunoSEQ multiplex PCR; TCRdb lists only in-frame clones, some missing. Altogether roughly 70,000 clones are present, about nine tenths being singletons, with the ten largest covering about 7%. The sample comprised peripheral blood. The source is a human donor in a cohort sampled during active COVID-19. The CDR3 runs from the conserved cysteine through the conserved F or W. The order of the fields is D gene, J gene, V gene, clone size, CDR3 DNA, CDR3 protein. The D gene is left open where the match is weak. Some rows mark clone size as missing; the rest say once, few, many or name a class of expanded clone.

d_call: TRBD1; j_call: TRBJ1-2; v_call: TRBV2; clone_size: .; cdr3_nt: TGTGCCAGCAGTGGACAGGGGGTTCATGGCTACACCTTC; cdr3_aa: CASSGQGVHGYTF
d_call: TRBD1; j_call: TRBJ2-7; v_call: TRBV5-1; clone_size: .; cdr3_nt: TGCGCCAGCAGCTTCCAACCTCCAGGACAGGGGGCATACGAGCAGTACTTC; cdr3_aa: CASSFQPPGQGAYEQYF
d_call: TRBD1; j_call: TRBJ2-3; v_call: TRBV18; clone_size: .; cdr3_nt: TGTGCCAGCTCACCTTTCCGTAATCCCGGGACAGGAAGCACAGATACGCAGTATTTT; cdr3_aa: CASSPFRNPGTGSTDTQYF
d_call: .; j_call: TRBJ2-7; v_call: TRBV28; clone_size: .; cdr3_nt: TGTGCCAGCAGTTTACCACCCGGGGCCTACGAGCAGTACTTC; cdr3_aa: CASSLPPGAYEQYF
d_call: .; j_call: TRBJ1-5; v_call: TRBV2; clone_size: .; cdr3_nt: TGTGCCAGCACGGGGGGCCCCAATCAGCCCCAGCATTTT; cdr3_aa: CASTGGPNQPQHF
d_call: .; j_call: TRBJ2-1; v_call: TRBV21-1; clone_size: .; cdr3_nt: TGTGCCAGCAGACCCACTTCGAGGGTAGAGGGCAGGTCATCTGCCGACAATGAGCAGTTCTTC; cdr3_aa: CASRPTSRVEGRSSADNEQFF
d_call: .; j_call: TRBJ1-6; v_call: TRBV5-8; clone_size: .; cdr3_nt: TGTGCCAGCAGCTTAGGAACAGGGCATTCACCCCTCCACTTT; cdr3_aa: CASSLGTGHSPLHF
d_call: TRBD1; j_call: TRBJ2-1; v_call: TRBV18; clone_size: .; cdr3_nt: TGTGCCAGCTCACATTCCAGGGGAACCGGACAGGGTACGAGCGAGGGTGAGTTCTTC; cdr3_aa: CASSHSRGTGQGTSEGEFF
d_call: .; j_call: TRBJ1-2; v_call: TRBV6-5; clone_size: .; cdr3_nt: TGTGCCAGCAGTTACTCGGCCGGCGGGGGCTACACCTTC; cdr3_aa: CASSYSAGGGYTF
d_call: .; j_call: TRBJ1-6; v_call: TRBV19; clone_size: .; cdr3_nt: TGTGCCAGTAGCAACAGGGAGAATAATTCACCCCTCCACTTT; cdr3_aa: CASSNRENNSPLHF
d_call: .; j_call: TRBJ1-2; v_call: TRBV12-3/TRBV12-4; clone_size: once; cdr3_nt: TGTGCCAGCAGTTTACAGTCCTTGGGCTACACCTTC; cdr3_aa: CASSLQSLGYTF
d_call: .; j_call: TRBJ2-3; v_call: TRBV3-1/TRBV3-2; clone_size: .; cdr3_nt: TGTGCCAGCAGCCAAGACGACTATACGCAGTATTTT; cdr3_aa: CASSQDDYTQYF
d_call: .; j_call: TRBJ1-2; v_call: TRBV7-8; clone_size: few; cdr3_nt: TGTGCCAGCAGCCTTGGGGGCCTCGAGCGGGGTAGACGCGGCTATGGCTACACCTTC; cdr3_aa: CASSLGGLERGRRGYGYTF
d_call: TRBD1; j_call: TRBJ1-6; v_call: TRBV6-1; clone_size: once; cdr3_nt: TGTGCCAGCAGTGAAGTAGGGGGCGGGGGGGCACCCCTCCACTTT; cdr3_aa: CASSEVGGGGAPLHF
d_call: TRBD2; j_call: TRBJ2-7; v_call: TRBV25-1; clone_size: .; cdr3_nt: TGTGCCAGCCGCCCTGGGCTAGCGGGGGTCTACGAGCAGTACTTC; cdr3_aa: CASRPGLAGVYEQYF
d_call: .; j_call: TRBJ2-1; v_call: TRBV5-4; clone_size: once; cdr3_nt: TGTGCCAGCAGCTTGGCCGGGGGTAGCTCCTACAATGAGCAGTTCTTC; cdr3_aa: CASSLAGGSSYNEQFF
d_call: .; j_call: TRBJ1-2; v_call: TRBV10-3; clone_size: .; cdr3_nt: TGTGCCATCAGTGAGCCTAGGCGACAGGTCCATCTACCCTCCTATGGCTACACCTTC; cdr3_aa: CAISEPRRQVHLPSYGYTF
d_call: .; j_call: TRBJ2-7; v_call: TRBV6-5; clone_size: .; cdr3_nt: TGTGCCAGCAGTTACTCGAGTGCGTTCTCCTACGAGCAGTACTTC; cdr3_aa: CASSYSSAFSYEQYF
d_call: .; j_call: TRBJ2-1; v_call: TRBV7-9; clone_size: .; cdr3_nt: TGTGCCAGCAGCCCGGAAGGAAGGAGATATGAGCAGTTCTTC; cdr3_aa: CASSPEGRRYEQFF
d_call: .; j_call: TRBJ2-4; v_call: TRBV2; clone_size: .; cdr3_nt: TGTGCCAGCAGCCGACAGGTGAAAGAAGCCAAAAACATTCAGTACTTC; cdr3_aa: CASSRQVKEAKNIQYF
d_call: .; j_call: TRBJ2-7; v_call: TRBV7-2; clone_size: .; cdr3_nt: TGTGCCAGCAGCTTAGATAACAGCCTCTACGAGCAGTACTTC; cdr3_aa: CASSLDNSLYEQYF
d_call: TRBD1; j_call: TRBJ2-7; v_call: TRBV19; clone_size: .; cdr3_nt: TGTGCCAGTAGTTTGGGCTTCCGGGACAGGGAAGAGCAGTACTTC; cdr3_aa: CASSLGFRDREEQYF
d_call: .; j_call: TRBJ2-3; v_call: TRBV7-2; clone_size: .; cdr3_nt: TGTGCCAGCAGCTTACAGTTTACCTCGGATACGCAGTATTTT; cdr3_aa: CASSLQFTSDTQYF
d_call: TRBD1; j_call: TRBJ1-2; v_call: TRBV6-2/TRBV6-3; clone_size: .; cdr3_nt: TGTGCCAGCAGTTACGACAGGGTAGCCTACGGCTACACCTTC; cdr3_aa: CASSYDRVAYGYTF
d_call: TRBD2; j_call: TRBJ2-1; v_call: TRBV4-2; clone_size: .; cdr3_nt: TGTGCCAGCAGCCGTAGCGGGGGGGCCTCCTACAATGAGCAGTTCTTC; cdr3_aa: CASSRSGGASYNEQFF
d_call: .; j_call: TRBJ2-2; v_call: TRBV6-4; clone_size: few; cdr3_nt: TGTGCCAGCACCGAGGCACCGAACACCGGGGAGCTGTTTTTT; cdr3_aa: CASTEAPNTGELFF
d_call: .; j_call: TRBJ2-1; v_call: TRBV12-3/TRBV12-4; clone_size: once; cdr3_nt: TGTGCCAGCAGTTTGGAGTATGAGCAGTTCTTC; cdr3_aa: CASSLEYEQFF
d_call: .; j_call: TRBJ2-5; v_call: TRBV12-5; clone_size: .; cdr3_nt: TGTGCTAGCGACGCTGGACAGACAGGAGAGACCCAGTACTTC; cdr3_aa: CASDAGQTGETQYF
d_call: .; j_call: TRBJ1-1; v_call: TRBV19; clone_size: .; cdr3_nt: TGTGCCAGTAGTAGGGCAGGGAACACTGAAGCTTTCTTT; cdr3_aa: CASSRAGNTEAFF
d_call: .; j_call: TRBJ1-1; v_call: TRBV12-3/TRBV12-4; clone_size: .; cdr3_nt: TGTGCCAGCAGTTTCCGGGCCTCGGGCGGGGCTTTCTTT; cdr3_aa: CASSFRASGGAFF
d_call: TRBD2; j_call: TRBJ2-3; v_call: TRBV9; clone_size: .; cdr3_nt: TGTGCCAGCAGCGTAGAGGGACTAGCGGGGGGGCCCGGTACGCAGTATTTT; cdr3_aa: CASSVEGLAGGPGTQYF
d_call: .; j_call: TRBJ1-1; v_call: TRBV27; clone_size: once; cdr3_nt: TGTGCCAGCAGTTTTTGGGGGGTGAACACTGAAGCTTTCTTT; cdr3_aa: CASSFWGVNTEAFF
d_call: .; j_call: TRBJ1-1; v_call: TRBV9; clone_size: .; cdr3_nt: TGTGCCAGCAGTAACCTGAGAACTGAAGCTTTCTTT; cdr3_aa: CASSNLRTEAFF
d_call: TRBD2; j_call: TRBJ2-7; v_call: TRBV5-4; clone_size: .; cdr3_nt: TGTGCCAGCAGCCCCTTCCGCGGGGGATACGAGCAGTACTTC; cdr3_aa: CASSPFRGGYEQYF
d_call: TRBD1; j_call: TRBJ2-5; v_call: TRBV27; clone_size: .; cdr3_nt: TGTGCCAGCAGTTCGCCCGACAGGGGCCAAGAGACCCAGTACTTC; cdr3_aa: CASSSPDRGQETQYF
d_call: TRBD1; j_call: TRBJ1-2; v_call: TRBV27; clone_size: once; cdr3_nt: TGTGCCAGCAGTCCCGGGACAGGAGGGTCCTATGGCTACACCTTC; cdr3_aa: CASSPGTGGSYGYTF
d_call: .; j_call: TRBJ2-2; v_call: TRBV28; clone_size: .; cdr3_nt: TGTGCCAGCAGTAAACCCGGAGTTAACACCGGGGAGCTGTTTTTT; cdr3_aa: CASSKPGVNTGELFF